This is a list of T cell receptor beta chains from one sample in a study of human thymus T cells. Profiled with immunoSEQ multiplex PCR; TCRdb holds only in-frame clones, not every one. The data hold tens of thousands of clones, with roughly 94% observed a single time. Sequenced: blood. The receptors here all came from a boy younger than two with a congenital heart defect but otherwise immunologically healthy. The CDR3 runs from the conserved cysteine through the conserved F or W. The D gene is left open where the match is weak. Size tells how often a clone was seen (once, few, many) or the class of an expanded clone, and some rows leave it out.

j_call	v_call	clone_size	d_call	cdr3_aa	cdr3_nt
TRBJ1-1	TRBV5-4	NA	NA	CASSHHNQVEAFF	TGTGCCAGCAGCCATCATAATCAGGTAGAAGCTTTCTTT
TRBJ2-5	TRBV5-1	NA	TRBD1	CASSPTGYTETQYF	TGCGCCAGCAGCCCGACAGGGTATACGGAGACCCAGTACTTC
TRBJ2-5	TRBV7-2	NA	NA	CASSPRVSKETQYF	TGTGCCAGCAGCCCCAGGGTTTCCAAAGAGACCCAGTACTTC
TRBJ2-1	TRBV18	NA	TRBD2	CASSPEGLGMGQFF	TGTGCCAGCTCACCGGAAGGACTAGGAATGGGGCAGTTCTTC
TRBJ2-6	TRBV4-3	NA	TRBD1	CASSQGLTGDGANVLTF	TGCGCCAGCAGCCAAGGGTTAACAGGGGATGGGGCCAACGTCCTGACTTTC
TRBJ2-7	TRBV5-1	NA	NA	CASTRTPSSYEQYF	TGCGCCAGCACCCGGACTCCCAGCTCCTACGAGCAGTACTTC
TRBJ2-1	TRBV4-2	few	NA	CASSHGYNDEQFF	TGTGCCAGCAGCCACGGGTACAACGATGAGCAGTTCTTC
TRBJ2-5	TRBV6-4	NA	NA	CASSDTGTLQETQYF	TGTGCCAGCAGTGACACCGGGACACTCCAAGAGACCCAGTACTTC
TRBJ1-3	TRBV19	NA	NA	CASLQDSGNTIYF	TGTGCCAGCTTACAGGACTCTGGAAACACCATATATTTT
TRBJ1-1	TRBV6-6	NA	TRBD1	CASEGQANTEAFF	TGTGCCAGCGAAGGACAGGCGAACACTGAAGCTTTCTTT
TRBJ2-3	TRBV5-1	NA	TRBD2	CASSLGLAGDHTDTQYF	TGCGCCAGCAGCTTGGGGCTAGCGGGGGACCACACAGATACGCAGTATTTT
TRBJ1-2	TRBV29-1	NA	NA	CSGAENYGYTF	TGCAGCGGGGCGGAGAACTATGGCTACACCTTC
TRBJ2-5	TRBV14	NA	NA	CASSLLGGLYQETQYF	TGTGCCAGCAGCCTATTGGGGGGCTTGTACCAAGAGACCCAGTACTTC
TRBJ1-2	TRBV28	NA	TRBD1	CASSPPTGRDGYTF	TGTGCCAGCAGTCCCCCGACAGGGAGGGATGGCTACACCTTC
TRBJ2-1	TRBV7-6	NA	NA	CASSLGYNEQFF	TGTGCCAGCAGCTTAGGCTACAATGAGCAGTTCTTC
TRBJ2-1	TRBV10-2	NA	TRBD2	CASSETASGGPGQFF	TGCGCCAGCAGTGAAACAGCTAGCGGGGGGCCGGGGCAGTTCTTC
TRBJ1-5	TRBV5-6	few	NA	CASSYGGWNQPQHF	TGTGCCAGCAGCTACGGGGGTTGGAATCAGCCCCAGCATTTT
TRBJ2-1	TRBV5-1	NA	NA	CASSQGQGGNEQFF	TGCGCCAGCAGCCAGGGGCAGGGCGGCAATGAGCAGTTCTTC
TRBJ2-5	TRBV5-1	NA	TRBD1	CASSRDRGQETQYF	TGCGCCAGCAGCCGGGACAGGGGGCAAGAGACCCAGTACTTC
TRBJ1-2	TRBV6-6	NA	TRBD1	CASSLQGLSFYGYTF	TGTGCCAGCAGTTTACAGGGGTTAAGCTTCTATGGCTACACCTTC
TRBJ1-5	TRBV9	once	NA	CASSVDPINQPQHF	TGTGCCAGCAGCGTAGATCCGATTAATCAGCCCCAGCATTTT
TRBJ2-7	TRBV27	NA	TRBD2	CASSFLSGGVYEQYF	TGTGCCAGCAGTTTCTTATCGGGGGGTGTCTACGAGCAGTACTTC
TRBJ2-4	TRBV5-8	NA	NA	CASRKEANLAKNIQYF	TGTGCCAGCAGAAAGGAGGCAAACCTAGCCAAAAACATTCAGTACTTC
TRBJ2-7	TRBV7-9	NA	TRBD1	CASNLLTGTGTYEQYF	TGTGCCAGCAACCTCCTCACCGGGACAGGGACCTACGAGCAGTACTTC
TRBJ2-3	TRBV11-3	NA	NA	CASSLAGAGTDTQYF	TGTGCCAGCAGCTTAGCGGGGGCTGGCACAGATACGCAGTATTTT
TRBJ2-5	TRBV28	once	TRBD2	CASNPGGLTGQETQYF	TGTGCCAGCAACCCGGGGGGACTTACCGGCCAAGAGACCCAGTACTTC
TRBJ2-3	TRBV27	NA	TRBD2	CASSLLGLGADTQYF	TGTGCCAGCAGTTTATTGGGACTAGGAGCAGATACGCAGTATTTT
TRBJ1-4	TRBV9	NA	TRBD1	CASSVGQGAEKLFF	TGTGCCAGCAGCGTGGGACAGGGGGCTGAAAAACTGTTTTTT
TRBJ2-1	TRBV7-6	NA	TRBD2	CASSLRLAGDNEQFF	TGTGCCAGCAGCTTAAGACTAGCGGGGGACAATGAGCAGTTCTTC
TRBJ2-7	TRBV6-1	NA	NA	CASSEGVEQYF	TGTGCCAGCAGTGAAGGGGTCGAGCAGTACTTC
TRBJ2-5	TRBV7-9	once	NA	CASSFRETQYF	TGTGCCAGCAGCTTCAGGGAGACCCAGTACTTC
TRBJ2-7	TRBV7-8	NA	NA	CASSRTHSYEQYF	TGTGCCAGCAGCCGAACCCATTCCTACGAGCAGTACTTC
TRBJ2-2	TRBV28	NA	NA	CASRTANTGELFF	TGTGCCAGCAGGACAGCGAACACCGGGGAGCTGTTTTTT
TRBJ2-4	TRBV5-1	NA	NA	CASSQDPAKNIQYF	TGCGCCAGCAGCCAAGATCCCGCCAAAAACATTCAGTACTTC
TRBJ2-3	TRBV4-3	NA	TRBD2	CASSQGTSGGFTDTQYF	TGCGCCAGCAGCCAAGGGACTAGCGGGGGATTCACAGATACGCAGTATTTT
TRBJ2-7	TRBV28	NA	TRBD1	CASGVTGPYEQYF	TGTGCCAGTGGGGTGACAGGGCCCTACGAGCAGTACTTC
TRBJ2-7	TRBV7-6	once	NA	CASSLGEFSYEQYF	TGTGCCAGCAGCTTAGGAGAATTTTCCTACGAGCAGTACTTC
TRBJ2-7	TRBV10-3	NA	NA	CAISAGTPTYEQYF	TGTGCCATCAGTGCCGGGACACCTACTTACGAGCAGTACTTC
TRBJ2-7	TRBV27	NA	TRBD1	CASSLSRIGTGAKKTYEQYF	TGTGCCAGCAGTTTATCGAGGATCGGGACAGGGGCAAAAAAAACCTACGAGCAGTACTTC
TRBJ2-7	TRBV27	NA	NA	CASSPGRSSYEQYF	TGTGCCAGCAGTCCTGGACGGAGCTCCTACGAGCAGTACTTC
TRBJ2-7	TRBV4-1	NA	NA	CASSQDRGYEQYF	TGCGCCAGCAGCCAGGACAGAGGCTACGAGCAGTACTTC
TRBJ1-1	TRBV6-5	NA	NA	CASSYGGGTEAFF	TGTGCCAGCAGTTACGGGGGGGGCACTGAAGCTTTCTTT
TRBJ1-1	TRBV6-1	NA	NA	CASSLRTALGTEAFF	TGTGCCAGCAGCCTCAGGACAGCCCTAGGCACTGAAGCTTTCTTT
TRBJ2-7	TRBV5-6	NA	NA	CASSRGLTHEQYF	TGTGCCAGCAGCCGCGGACTGACCCACGAGCAGTACTTC
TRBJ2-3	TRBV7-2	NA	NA	CASSTRPVDTDTQYF	TGTGCCAGCAGCACTCGCCCAGTCGACACAGATACGCAGTATTTT
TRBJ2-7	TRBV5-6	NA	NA	CASSLYSESYEQYF	TGTGCCAGCAGCTTGTACAGCGAATCCTACGAGCAGTACTTC
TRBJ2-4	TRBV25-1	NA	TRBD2	CASSSGGGDIQYF	TGTGCCAGCAGTTCCGGGGGAGGGGACATTCAGTACTTC
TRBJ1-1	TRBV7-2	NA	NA	CASTRLTVNTEAFF	TGTGCCAGCACCCGACTGACAGTGAACACTGAAGCTTTCTTT
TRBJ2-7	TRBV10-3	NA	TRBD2	CAISRTSGGSYEQYF	TGTGCCATCAGTAGGACTAGCGGGGGCTCCTACGAGCAGTACTTC
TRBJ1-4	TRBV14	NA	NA	CASSQDRLTEGTNEKLFF	TGTGCCAGCAGCCAAGATAGACTGACGGAGGGGACTAATGAAAAACTGTTTTTT
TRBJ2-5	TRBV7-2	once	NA	CASSLAVQETQYF	TGTGCCAGCAGCTTAGCTGTCCAAGAGACCCAGTACTTC
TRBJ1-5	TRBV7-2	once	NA	CASTKIGQPQHF	TGTGCCAGCACTAAAATCGGACAGCCCCAGCATTTT
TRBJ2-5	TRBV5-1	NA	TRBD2	CASSSGLAGAQETQYF	TGCGCCAGCAGCTCGGGACTAGCGGGGGCCCAAGAGACCCAGTACTTC
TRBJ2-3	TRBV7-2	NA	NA	CASSLVSKAYRTDTQYF	TGTGCCAGCAGCTTAGTCTCGAAGGCATACCGCACAGATACGCAGTATTTT
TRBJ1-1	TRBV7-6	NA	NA	CASSLVPRGNTEAFF	TGTGCCAGCAGCTTAGTCCCCAGGGGGAACACTGAAGCTTTCTTT
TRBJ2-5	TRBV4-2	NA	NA	CASSQTQETQYF	TGTGCCAGCAGCCAAACACAAGAGACTCAGTACTTC